This passage covers 28 T cell receptor beta chains from one sample sequenced in a study of control samples from healthy donors and cancer patients. Sequenced by immunoSEQ multiplex PCR; TCRdb stores in-frame clones only, minus some. This sample yields about 150,000 clones, of which roughly 92% are seen a single time; around 2.5% belongs to the top ten. The sample taken for sequencing was blood. The receptors derive from a man aged 50 to 59 in good health.

This rearrangement joins TRBV7-9 to TRBJ1-3; maybe TRBD1 (5 bases). This CDR3 comprises 14 residues. Trimming removed 4 bases at V and 0 bases at J, with 7 bases between. Germline CDR1 is SEHNR and CDR2 is FQNEAQ (reference sequence). The CDR3 bases are TGTGCCAGCAGCTCAGGGTTCTCTGGAAACACCATATATTTT. Translated: CASSSGFSGNTIYF.

The chain recombines TRBV3-1 (or the pseudogene TRBV3-2) with TRBJ2-1; 12 nucleotides align to TRBD2. The CDR3 consists of 14 residues. Germline V CDR1 and CDR2: LGHDT, YNNKEL (reference sequence). J lost 9 bases, V lost 2 bases, and 2 bases had no gene match. CDR3 amino acids: CASSQLAGGIEQFF. The DNA of the CDR3 is TGTGCCAGCAGCCAACTAGCGGGAGGGATTGAGCAGTTCTTC.

V is TRBV25-1 and J is TRBJ1-5; D possibly corresponds to TRBD1 (6 bases). Germline CDR1 is MGHDK and CDR2 is SYGVNS. The CDR3 sequence is 16 residues long. Trimming took off 4 bases at V and 0 bases at J, with 13 bases between the two ends. This chain's CDR3 is CASSGTATYSNQPQHF. CDR3 nucleotides: TGTGCCAGCAGTGGGACAGCTACCTATAGCAATCAGCCCCAGCATTTT.

In DNA form, the CDR3 reads TGCGCCAGCAGCTTGGCCGTGACTAGCAGGACAGATACGCAGTATTTT. Amino acids: CASSLAVTSRTDTQYF. The V gene is TRBV5-1, the J gene TRBJ2-3; 7 bases match TRBD2. The CDR3 is made up of 16 amino acids. Germline CDR1 is SGHRS and CDR2 is YFSETQ. After removal of 0 bases from V and 3 bases from J, the junction contained 7 bases not matched to a gene.

The CDR3 coding sequence is TGTGCCAGCAGTCCAGGGGGCCCCTACAATGAGCAGTTCTTC. It encodes CASSPGGPYNEQFF. The chain has TRBV27 and TRBJ2-1; 8 positions agree with TRBD1. Unmatched junction bases numbered 2, after V lost 5 bases and J lost 2 bases. Germline V gene data show CDR1 as MNHEY and CDR2 as SMNVEV (reference sequence). This CDR3 comprises 14 residues.

This chain joins TRBV3-1 (or the pseudogene TRBV3-2) and TRBJ2-2; 9 bases fit TRBD2. CDR3 length equals 16 residues. After removal of 4 bases from V and 2 bases from J, the junction contained 5 bases not matched to a gene. Germline loops: CDR1 LGHDT, CDR2 YNNKEL (reference sequence). This chain's CDR3 is CASSPGTSSNTGELFF. The CDR3 DNA follows: TGTGCCAGCAGCCCCGGGACTAGCTCTAACACCGGGGAGCTGTTTTTT.

V and J are TRBV11-2 and TRBJ1-1; D is unresolved. Trimming stripped 3 bases from V and 8 bases from J, with 7 bases between. The CDR3 consists of 11 residues. The germline gives CDR1 SGHAT, CDR2 FQNNGV. The CDR3 spells CASSFSSEAFF. In DNA, the CDR3 is TGTGCCAGCAGCTTTTCTTCCGAAGCTTTCTTT. The full variable domain, in which reference TRBV11-2 and TRBJ1-1 provide the parts outside the CDR3, is EAGVAQSPRYKIIEKRQSVAFWCNPISGHATLYWYQQILGQGPKLLIQFQNNGVVDDSQLPKDRFSAERLKGVDSTLKIQPAKLEDSAVYLCASSFSSEAFFGQGTRLTVV.

This chain uses TRBV15 with TRBJ1-3; the D is unclear. V lost 0 bases and J lost 0, with 6 bases in between. In germline, CDR1 is LNHNV, CDR2 YYDKDF (reference sequence). The CDR3 is made up of 15 amino acids. The CDR3 region has the DNA TGTGCCACCAGCAGAGAGAGCTTCTCTGGAAACACCATATATTTT. It yields the protein CATSRESFSGNTIYF.

Only a few counts were recorded for this clone. CDR3 in amino acids: CASSQWGAGNTIYF. In DNA form, the CDR3 reads TGCGCCAGCAGCCAATGGGGGGCCGGAAACACCATATATTTT. The rearrangement links TRBV4-1 to TRBJ1-3; tentative D call: TRBD1 (6 bases). The CDR3 has 14 amino acids. In germline, CDR1 is MGHRA, CDR2 YSYEKL. V was cut by 2 bases and J by 4 bases, with 9 bases left in between.

V and J are TRBV30 and TRBJ1-2; the match to TRBD1 covers 7 bases. There are 12 residues in the CDR3. The germline V gene has CDR1 GTSNPN and CDR2 SVGIG (reference sequence). J gave up 4 bases and V 4 bases, and 3 bases lay outside the gene matches. CDR3 in amino acids: CAWTAGGYGYTF. DNA of the CDR3: TGTGCCTGGACTGCAGGGGGCTATGGCTACACCTTC.

This chain uses TRBV7-2 with TRBJ2-2; 7 nucleotides match TRBD2. The ends lost 5 bases at V and 6 bases at J; junction bases unmatched: 6. The CDR3 extends over 14 amino acids. Germline CDR1 reads SGHTA; CDR2 reads FQGNSA. CDR3 residues: CASSPGGGAGELFF. In nucleotides, the CDR3 is TGTGCCAGCAGCCCCGGGGGAGGGGCCGGGGAGCTGTTTTTT.

V gene TRBV6-6 combines with J gene TRBJ2-1; D may be TRBD1 (6 bases). The V gene's germline CDR1 is MNHNY and CDR2 SVGAGI (reference sequence). V was pared by 5 bases and J by 10 bases, with 21 bases between. The CDR3 covers 15 residues. CDR3 bases: TGTGCCAGCAGTACCCACGGGACAATAAAAAGGGAGCAGTTCTTC. This gives the protein CASSTHGTIKREQFF.

The chain employs TRBV29-1 and TRBJ1-2, with D tentatively TRBD1 (5 bases). The length of the CDR3 is 14 residues. V lost 3 bases, J lost 0 bases, and 11 bases lay in between. Germline V gene lookup returns CDR1 SQVTM and CDR2 ANQGSEA. This CDR3 reads CSVDQAGTNYGYTF. CDR3 in DNA: TGCAGCGTTGACCAGGCAGGGACTAACTATGGCTACACCTTC.

Points on this clone: The sample has other DNA sequences that encode this CDR3 too. The genes are TRBV12-3 or TRBV12-4 and TRBJ1-1, with D uncertain. This CDR3 is 12 amino acids long. V lost 2 bases to trimming and J lost 5 bases, with 6 bases between them. The CDR3 bases are TGTGCCAGCAGTTTACGGCGGACTGAAGCTTTCTTT. It is translated as CASSLRRTEAFF.

Remarks on this clone: At one end, the junction sequence differs from germline, possibly due to a read error. V gene TRBV7-7 combines with J gene TRBJ2-3; TRBD1 matches at 7 bases. This CDR3 comprises 13 residues. Looked up from germline, CDR1 is SSHAT and CDR2 is FNYEAQ (reference sequence). CDR3 DNA sequence: TGTGCTAGCAGCCTCCACCGGGACAGCAAGCAGTATTTT. Residues: CASSLHRDSKQYF.

The chain has TRBV2 and TRBJ2-1; 13 bases fit TRBD2. This CDR3 has 14 amino acids. V gave up 8 bases and J gave up 7 bases; unmatched junction bases: 5. Germline-derived CDR1 and CDR2 are SNHLY and FYNNEI. CDR3 sequence reads: CASRTSGSGNEQFF. The CDR3 region has the DNA TGTGCCAGCCGGACTAGCGGGAGTGGTAATGAGCAGTTCTTC.

The chain uses TRBV11-2 and TRBJ2-7; no definite D call. The CDR3 runs to 13 residues. CDR1 is SGHAT, CDR2 FQNNGV, per germline. V lost 1 base and J 3 bases, leaving 7 bases between the germline ends. This CDR3 reads CASSLGSGYEQYF. The CDR3 nucleotides are TGTGCCAGCAGCTTAGGATCCGGCTACGAGCAGTACTTC.

The rearrangement uses TRBV4-1 and TRBJ1-6; TRBD1 matches 9 bases. The CDR3 spans 17 residues. V lost 4 bases and J lost 10; bases outside the gene matches: 14. Germline V gene data show CDR1 as MGHRA and CDR2 as YSYEKL. In DNA form, the CDR3 reads TGCGCCAGCAGCCCCAGCGGACAGGGGAGGAAGGAGTCACCCCTCCACTTT. It is translated as CASSPSGQGRKESPLHF.

This clone was seen only a few times. The chain recombines TRBV30 with TRBJ1-6; D is unresolved. This CDR3 contains 16 residues. The germline CDR1 and CDR2 sequences are GTSNPN and SVGIG (reference sequence). The ends were cut back, 0 bases at V and 7 bases at J, with 16 bases in the middle. CDR3 sequence (DNA): TGTGCCTGGAGTGTACGGGGTAGGGAAGGGAATTCACCCCTCCACTTT. It encodes CAWSVRGREGNSPLHF.

The V call is TRBV7-2, the J call TRBJ2-1, with TRBD2 identical over 7 bases. Germline V gene lookup returns CDR1 SGHTA and CDR2 FQGNSA. The CDR3 has 14 amino acids. DNA for the CDR3: TGTGCAGGGAGGGGCGACCTCTCCTACAATGAGCAGTTCTTC. Protein sequence: CAGRGDLSYNEQFF.

This chain joins TRBV20-1 and TRBJ1-2, with no clear D. CDR1 and CDR2 (germline): DFQATT, SNEGSKA (reference sequence). CDR3 length equals 11 residues. Trimming pared 4 bases from V and 0 bases from J, leaving 3 bases between. The CDR3 loop reads CSAKANYGYTF. In DNA, the CDR3 is TGCAGTGCTAAGGCTAACTATGGCTACACCTTC.

Written as DNA, the CDR3 is TGTGCCAGCAGTTGGGACAGACGAGGGGAGCTGTTTTTT. It is translated as CASSWDRRGELFF. This sequence joins TRBV2 and TRBJ2-2; 7 nucleotides agree with TRBD1. Per the germline V gene, CDR1 is SNHLY and CDR2 is FYNNEI. CDR3 length: 13 residues. With V trimmed by 5 bases and J by 8 bases, 5 bases remained unmatched.

This chain connects TRBV5-1 to TRBJ2-7; D gene uncertain. CDR1 and CDR2 from the germline V gene are SGHRS and YFSETQ. Trimming removed 2 bases at V and 0 bases at J, with 15 bases between. CDR3 size: 16 residues. The CDR3 protein is CASSLLGIPASYEQYF. CDR3 nucleotide sequence: TGCGCCAGCAGCTTACTTGGGATTCCGGCCTCCTACGAGCAGTACTTC.

V and J are TRBV28 and TRBJ1-2, with a tentative D call TRBD1 (6 bases). CDR1 and CDR2 from the germline V gene are MDHEN and SYDVKM. The CDR3 is made up of 13 amino acids. The ends were cut back, 7 bases at V and 5 bases at J, with 14 bases in the middle. The CDR3 sequence is CASTATGEYGYTF. The CDR3 DNA sequence: TGTGCCAGCACAGCGACAGGAGAGTATGGCTACACCTTC.

The chain employs TRBV19 and TRBJ2-7, with 12 nucleotides matching TRBD2. Per germline, CDR1 LNHDA and CDR2 SQIVND (reference sequence). With 5 bases clipped from V and 5 bases from J, the junction kept 4 bases outside the gene matches. The CDR3 runs to 14 residues. CDR3 in DNA: TGTGCCAGTAGTGAGACTAGCGGGAGCCACGAGCAGTACTTC. Its translation is CASSETSGSHEQYF.

CDR3 sequence reads: CASSQGQMYEQYF. The CDR3 nucleotides read TGTGCCAGCAGCCAGGGACAGATGTACGAGCAGTACTTC. V and J are TRBV5-4 and TRBJ2-7, with 7 nucleotides matching TRBD1. The CDR3 runs to 13 residues. Germline CDR1 reads SGHNT; CDR2 reads YYREEE (reference sequence). V gave up 4 bases and J gave up 4 bases; unmatched junction bases: 5.

The chain recombines TRBV28 with TRBJ1-5, with D hard to call. The CDR3 consists of 12 residues. The V gene's germline CDR1 is MDHEN and CDR2 SYDVKM. V was clipped by 6 bases and J by 11 bases, with 14 bases between them. The DNA of the CDR3 is TGTGCCAGCAGGGGCGGAGATGAATCCCAGCATTTT. It is translated as CASRGGDESQHF.

The J gene is TRBJ2-4, the V gene TRBV5-1, with 14 bases identical to TRBD2. The CDR3 is 16 residues long. Germline values: CDR1 SGHRS, CDR2 YFSETQ. V shed 4 bases and J 8 bases; nucleotides not matched to a gene: 8. DNA for the CDR3: TGCGCCAGCAGCCCAGGGACTAGCGGGAGAGGAGACATTCAGTACTTC. As protein: CASSPGTSGRGDIQYF.